The 10 T cell receptor beta chains below come from one sample, sequenced in a study of T cells in Graves' hyperthyroidism and ophthalmopathy. Amplified regions were TCR beta CDR3 sequences from RNA transcripts. Carried out on the TCR CDR3, a first-round RT-PCR used the HTBI primer set. TCRdb called the multiplex PCR reads again in MiXCR, with one record for every CDR3 protein. The table shows under 350,000 distinct CDR3 sequences, with over 15% occurring only once. The specimen was blood. The source is a woman between 50 and 59 years old with Graves' hyperthyroidism.

This clonotype was counted a few times. The chain links TRBV18 to TRBJ2-5, with no clear D. The V end lost 3 bases, the J end lost 2 bases, and 13 bases lay between the germline ends. This CDR3 region has 15 residues. Germline lookup yields CDR1 KGHSH and CDR2 LQKENI. The CDR3 reads CASSPEWGRQETQYF. For the CDR3, the DNA is TGTGCCAGCTCACCGGAATGGGGAAGACAAGAGACCCAGTACTTC.

This clonotype was recorded many times. V and J are TRBV12-3 or TRBV12-4 and TRBJ2-7; 8 bases map to TRBD2. Germline trimming cut 8 bases from V and 2 bases from J; bases unmatched to any gene: 11. The CDR3 is 15 residues long. The CDR3 region is CASSRGVAGTYEQYF. The CDR3 nucleotides read TGTGCCAGCTCGCGAGGGGTAGCGGGAACCTACGAGCAGTACTTC.

This clonotype has just one count. The genes are TRBV7-8 and TRBJ1-2; D not resolved. The CDR3 extends over 16 amino acids. V was shortened by 1 base and J by 7 bases, with 19 bases between the two germline ends. CDR1 is SGHVS, CDR2 FQNEAQ, per germline. CDR3 nucleotides: TGTGCCAGCAGCTTAGATCTCGGATTAGGTCTGTTTGGCTACACCTTC. Translating it yields CASSLDLGLGLFGYTF.

In its sample, this clonotype was seen many times. The V call is TRBV11-2, the J call TRBJ2-5, with unresolved D. Trimming took off 3 bases at V and 5 bases at J, with 13 bases between the two ends. The CDR3 extends over 14 amino acids. Germline CDR1 is SGHAT and CDR2 is FQNNGV. CDR3 nucleotide sequence: TGTGCCAGCAGCTTGGGTGGCTCGTGGGAGACCCAGTACTTC. It codes for CASSLGGSWETQYF.

V gene TRBV3-1 combines with J gene TRBJ2-7; 7 nucleotides line up with TRBD2. CDR1 and CDR2 from the germline V gene are LGHDT and YNNKEL (reference sequence). V dropped 0 bases and J dropped 5; count of bases not matched to a gene: 7. The CDR3 covers 15 residues. DNA for the CDR3: TGTGCCAGCAGCCAAGATTTTCGGGAGGTGAACGAGCAGTACTTC. This translates into CASSQDFREVNEQYF.

V is TRBV7-9 and J is TRBJ2-2, with a weak D call TRBD2 (6 bases). The CDR3 spans 14 residues. Trimming removed 6 bases from V and 4 bases from J, with 12 bases in between. Per the germline V gene, CDR1 is SEHNR and CDR2 is FQNEAQ (reference sequence). Written as DNA, the CDR3 is TGTGCCAGCAGGACTGGGGGGACCACCGGGGAGCTGTTTTTT. Amino acids: CASRTGGTTGELFF.

The table lists this clonotype with a few counts. The rearrangement joins TRBV9 to TRBJ2-1, with 11 bases that match TRBD2. Germline V lookup: CDR1 SGDLS, CDR2 YYNGEE. There are 14 residues in the CDR3. Trimming cost V 5 bases and J 10 bases; bases outside gene matches: 8. CDR3 sequence reads: CASSPLAGDGEQFF. CDR3 in DNA: TGTGCCAGCAGTCCACTAGCGGGAGATGGGGAGCAGTTCTTC.

This clonotype has a handful of counts. The V call is TRBV5-1, the J call TRBJ2-1; TRBD1 matches 7 bases. The germline gives CDR1 SGHRS, CDR2 YFSETQ. The V and J ends lost 4 bases and 9 bases, in that order; junction bases with no gene match: 7. This CDR3 is 13 amino acids long. In DNA form, the CDR3 reads TGCGCCAGCAGCGACCCGGGACAGTCTGAGCAGTTCTTC. Protein product: CASSDPGQSEQFF.

In its sample, this clonotype was seen a few times. The chain uses TRBV5-1 and TRBJ1-1, with D perhaps matching TRBD1 (5 bases). V was shortened by 4 bases and J by 4 bases, with 20 bases between the two germline ends. This CDR3 comprises 16 residues. Germline-derived CDR1 and CDR2 are SGHRS and YFSETQ. CDR3 in amino acids: CASSQAPAGGGTEAFF. The DNA of the CDR3 is TGCGCCAGCAGCCAAGCCCCGGCGGGGGGAGGCACTGAAGCTTTCTTT.

This clonotype was counted ten times or more. CDR3 sequence reads: CASSLNPGTAYTEAFF. In DNA form, the CDR3 reads TGTGCCAGCAGCTTAAACCCTGGGACAGCCTACACTGAAGCTTTCTTT. The chain carries TRBV7-3 and TRBJ1-1, with TRBD1 identical over 7 bases. This CDR3 has 16 amino acids. Per germline, CDR1 SGHTA and CDR2 FQGTGA. With 1 base clipped from V and 3 bases from J, the junction kept 8 bases outside the gene matches.